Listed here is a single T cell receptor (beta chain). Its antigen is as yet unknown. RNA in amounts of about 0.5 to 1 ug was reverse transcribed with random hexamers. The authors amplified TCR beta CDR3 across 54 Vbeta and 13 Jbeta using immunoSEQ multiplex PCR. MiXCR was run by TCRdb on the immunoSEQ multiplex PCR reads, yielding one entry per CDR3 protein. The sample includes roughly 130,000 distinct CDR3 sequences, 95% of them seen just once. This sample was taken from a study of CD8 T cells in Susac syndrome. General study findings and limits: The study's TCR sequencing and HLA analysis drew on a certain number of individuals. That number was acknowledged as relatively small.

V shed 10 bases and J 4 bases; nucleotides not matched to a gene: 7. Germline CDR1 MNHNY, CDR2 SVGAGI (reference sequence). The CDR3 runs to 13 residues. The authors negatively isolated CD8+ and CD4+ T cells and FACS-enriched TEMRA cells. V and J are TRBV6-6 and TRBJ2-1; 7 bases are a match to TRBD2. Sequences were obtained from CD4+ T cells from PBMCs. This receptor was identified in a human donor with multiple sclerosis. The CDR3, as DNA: TGTGCCACTAGGGCGGGAGTTTACAATGAGCAGTTCTTC. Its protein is CATRAGVYNEQFF.